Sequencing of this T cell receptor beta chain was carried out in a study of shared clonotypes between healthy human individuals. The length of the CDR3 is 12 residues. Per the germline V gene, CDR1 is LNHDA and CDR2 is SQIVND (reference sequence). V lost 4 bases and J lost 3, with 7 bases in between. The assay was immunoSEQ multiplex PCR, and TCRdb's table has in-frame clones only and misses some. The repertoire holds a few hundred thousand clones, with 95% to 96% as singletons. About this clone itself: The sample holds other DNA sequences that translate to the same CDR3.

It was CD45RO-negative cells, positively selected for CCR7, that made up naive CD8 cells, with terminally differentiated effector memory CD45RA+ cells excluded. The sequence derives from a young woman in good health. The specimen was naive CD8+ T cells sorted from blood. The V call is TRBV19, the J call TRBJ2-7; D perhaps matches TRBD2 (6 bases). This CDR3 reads CASSSSGYEQYF. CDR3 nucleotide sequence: TGTGCCAGTAGTAGTAGCGGCTACGAGCAGTACTTC.